Listed here are 19 T cell receptor beta chains from one sample, sequenced in a study of control samples from healthy donors and cancer patients. The protocol was immunoSEQ multiplex PCR, while the TCRdb copy is restricted to in-frame clones and leaves out a portion. The sample includes 80,000 to 100,000 clones, roughly 92% of them seen just once. The sample consisted of blood. The source of these receptors is a human donor in good health. The donor label of this sample is uncertain.

The V and J genes are TRBV9 and TRBJ2-5; D is unclear. The CDR3 has 13 residues. Trimming cost V 0 bases and J 2 bases, with 5 bases left between them. Germline V gene sequence: CDR1 SGDLS, CDR2 YYNGEE. Here the CDR3 DNA reads TGTGCCAGCAGCGTAGGAATTCAAGAGACCCAGTACTTC. It encodes CASSVGIQETQYF.

This rearrangement joins TRBV25-1 to TRBJ2-5; TRBD2 agrees at 12 bases. The CDR3 runs 14 residues. Germline-derived CDR1 and CDR2 are MGHDK and SYGVNS. The J segment lost 4 bases and the V segment lost 3 bases, leaving 0 bases of the junction unmatched. The CDR3 DNA reads TGTGCCAGCAGTGAGGGACTAGCGGGAGAGACCCAGTACTTC. It is translated as CASSEGLAGETQYF.

The chain carries TRBV10-3 and TRBJ1-6; 8 nucleotides match TRBD1. The CDR3 covers 15 residues. J gave up 7 bases and V 2 bases, and 4 bases lay outside the gene matches. CDR1 is ENHRY and CDR2 is SYGVKD in the germline V gene. The CDR3 spells CAISEADRANSPLHF. The CDR3 DNA follows: TGTGCCATCAGTGAGGCGGACAGGGCGAATTCACCCCTCCACTTT.

The chain carries TRBV6-2 or TRBV6-3 and TRBJ1-2; D remains ambiguous. The CDR3 sequence is 14 residues long. The V end was cut by 1 base, the J end by 4 bases, with 10 bases between. From germline, CDR1 is MNHEY and CDR2 SVGEGT. CDR3 in DNA: TGTGCCAGCAGTTACTTCGCAGCTCTCTATGGCTACACCTTC. Its translation is CASSYFAALYGYTF.

This chain links TRBV2 with TRBJ2-3; D is undetermined. Trimming took 2 bases from V and 7 from J, leaving 7 bases between them. The germline V gene encodes CDR1 SNHLY and CDR2 FYNNEI. The CDR3 totals 12 residues. In nucleotides, the CDR3 is TGTGCCAGCAGTGAAAGTCTTAATACGCAGTATTTT. It encodes CASSESLNTQYF.

This chain links TRBV13 with TRBJ2-5, with D unresolved. V lost 5 bases and J 5 bases, leaving 9 bases between the germline ends. CDR3 size: 12 residues. Germline V gene data show CDR1 as PRHDT and CDR2 as FYEKMQ (reference sequence). CDR3 sequence: CASSREGETQYF. CDR3 nucleotides: TGTGCCAGCAGCCGTGAAGGGGAGACCCAGTACTTC.

The gene calls are TRBV19 and TRBJ1-5, with D uncertain. This CDR3 comprises 14 residues. Trimming shortened V by 7 bases and J by 0 bases, and 10 bases separated the two germline ends. CDR1 and CDR2 (germline): LNHDA, SQIVND (reference sequence). In DNA, the CDR3 is TGTGCCAGTAAGCGGGGATATAGCAATCAGCCCCAGCATTTT. Its protein product is CASKRGYSNQPQHF. The variable domain in full, completed from reference TRBV19 and TRBJ1-5, reads DGGITQSPKYLFRKEGQNVTLSCEQNLNHDAMYWYRQDPGQGLRLIYYSQIVNDFQKGDIAEGYSVSREKKESFPLTVTSAQKNPTAFYLCASKRGYSNQPQHFGDGTRLSIL.

The chain couples TRBV30 to TRBJ1-4, with D possibly being TRBD1 (6 bases). Germline loops: CDR1 GTSNPN, CDR2 SVGIG (reference sequence). V lost 0 bases to trimming and J lost 4 bases, with 21 bases between them. This CDR3 is built from 18 residues. Here the CDR3 reads CAWSVRGGGEAGNEKLFF. The CDR3 DNA reads as TGTGCCTGGAGTGTACGGGGAGGGGGAGAAGCAGGTAATGAAAAACTGTTTTTT.

The V gene is TRBV9, the J gene TRBJ1-2, with D unclear. The CDR3 runs to 13 residues. The ends were cut back, 0 bases at V and 2 bases at J, with 5 bases in the middle. Germline assignment: CDR1 SGDLS and CDR2 YYNGEE. The CDR3, as DNA: TGTGCCAGCAGCGTAGACGAGAACTATGGCTACACCTTC. It encodes CASSVDENYGYTF.

The CDR3, as DNA: TGTGCCAGCGGGTACGCGGAATCCTACAATGAGCAGTTCTTC. It translates to CASGYAESYNEQFF. This chain connects TRBV27 to TRBJ2-1; D gene uncertain. V lost 8 bases, J lost 1 base, and 12 bases lay in between. Germline values: CDR1 MNHEY, CDR2 SMNVEV (reference sequence). The length of the CDR3 is 14 residues.

The chain carries TRBV3-1 (or the pseudogene TRBV3-2) and TRBJ1-3; TRBD1 is a possible D gene (5 bases). Germline CDR1 and CDR2: LGHDT and YNNKEL (reference sequence). V dropped 6 bases and J dropped 4 bases, with 16 bases sitting between them. This CDR3 is 15 amino acids long. The CDR3 loop reads CASSLQLRDGNTIYF. CDR3 DNA sequence: TGTGCCAGCAGTCTTCAGCTGCGGGACGGAAACACCATATATTTT.

This clone has a single count. This chain connects TRBV30 to TRBJ2-2, with 9 bases aligning to TRBD1. The V gene end was trimmed by 5 bases and the J gene end by 7 bases; junction bases not matched to a gene: 11. The germline V gene encodes CDR1 GTSNPN and CDR2 SVGIG (reference sequence). The CDR3 is 15 residues long. The CDR3 is CAWLLPGQGGGELFF. The DNA for the CDR3 is TGTGCCTGGCTTTTACCGGGACAGGGTGGCGGGGAGCTGTTTTTT.

The rearrangement joins TRBV5-4 to TRBJ1-1, with D unresolved. CDR1 and CDR2 (germline): SGHNT, YYREEE (reference sequence). V was trimmed by 0 bases and J by 2 bases, leaving 8 bases between them. There are 14 residues in the CDR3. Written as DNA, the CDR3 is TGTGCCAGCAGCTTGGCCGGCAGCAACACTGAAGCTTTCTTT. Its translation: CASSLAGSNTEAFF.

The table lists this clone with a few counts. V and J are TRBV28 and TRBJ1-1, with D perhaps TRBD1 (6 bases). Germline V gene sequence: CDR1 MDHEN, CDR2 SYDVKM. The CDR3 runs 14 residues. The ends were cut back, 7 bases at V and 0 bases at J, with 12 bases in the middle. The CDR3 is CASKGGTVNTEAFF. Here the CDR3 DNA reads TGTGCCAGCAAAGGGGGTACTGTGAACACTGAAGCTTTCTTT.

The chain uses TRBV7-3 and TRBJ2-1; possible D gene TRBD1, 5 bases. CDR3 length: 13 residues. Germline V CDR1 and CDR2: SGHTA, FQGTGA. V was shortened by 6 bases and J by 6 bases, with 12 bases between the two germline ends. CDR3 amino acids: CASSLYQGNEQFF. The CDR3 DNA reads TGTGCCAGCAGTCTTTACCAGGGCAATGAGCAGTTCTTC.

V is TRBV6-2 or TRBV6-3 and J is TRBJ2-5; TRBD1 aligns across 9 bases. Germline CDR1 and CDR2: MNHEY and SVGEGT. V trimming: 6 bases; J trimming: 3 bases; junction bases outside the gene matches: 5. This CDR3 is 14 amino acids long. The CDR3 region has the DNA TGTGCCAGCAGCCGGGGACAGGGAAAAGAGACCCAGTACTTC. Protein product: CASSRGQGKETQYF.

The chain is built from TRBV18 and TRBJ2-2; D is uncertain. This CDR3 spans 13 amino acids. Germline V CDR1 and CDR2: KGHSH, LQKENI. The germline V and J ends were trimmed by 0 bases and 2 bases, with 1 base remaining between them. The CDR3 region has the DNA TGTGCCAGCTCACCACCTAACACCGGGGAGCTGTTTTTT. It specifies CASSPPNTGELFF.

This chain uses TRBV4-1 with TRBJ1-1; D unresolved. Trimming stripped 3 bases from V and 3 bases from J, with 11 bases between. Germline-derived CDR1 and CDR2 are MGHRA and YSYEKL. This CDR3 has 14 amino acids. The CDR3 here is CASSHWDGDTEAFF. The CDR3 bases are TGCGCCAGCAGCCATTGGGATGGTGACACTGAAGCTTTCTTT.

This clone was counted once. The genes are TRBV7-3 and TRBJ2-1; D might be TRBD1 or TRBD2, each matching 6 bases. The germline V and J ends were trimmed by 0 bases and 7 bases, with 10 bases remaining between them. CDR1 is SGHTA and CDR2 is FQGTGA in the germline V gene. CDR3 length equals 14 residues. This chain's CDR3 is CASSLTGGLNEQFF. The CDR3 nucleotides are TGTGCCAGCAGCTTAACCGGGGGCTTGAATGAGCAGTTCTTC. The full variable domain, in which reference TRBV7-3 and TRBJ2-1 provide the parts outside the CDR3, is GAGVSQTPSNKVTEKGKYVELRCDPISGHTALYWYRQSLGQGPEFLIYFQGTGAADDSGLPNDRFFAVRPEGSVSTLKIQRTERGDSAVYLCASSLTGGLNEQFFGPGTRLTVL.